This TCR beta chain came from a study of technical replicates of blood from four donors. Trimming pared 3 bases from V and 6 bases from J, leaving 15 bases between. Per the germline V gene, CDR1 is SQVTM and CDR2 is ANQGSEA. CDR3 length: 13 residues. Data came from immunoSEQ multiplex PCR; TCRdb stores just in-frame clones and leaves some out. Counted here are roughly 73,000 clones, 90% to 95% occurring once; the ten biggest clones make up approximately 0.27%. The sequenced sample consisted of T cells isolated from PBMCs. The receptor's source is a human donor in good health. This chain uses TRBV29-1 with TRBJ2-7; perhaps TRBD1 as D (5 bases). The CDR3 sequence: CSVDGQPPIEQYF. The CDR3 DNA reads TGCAGCGTTGATGGACAACCTCCTATCGAGCAGTACTTC.